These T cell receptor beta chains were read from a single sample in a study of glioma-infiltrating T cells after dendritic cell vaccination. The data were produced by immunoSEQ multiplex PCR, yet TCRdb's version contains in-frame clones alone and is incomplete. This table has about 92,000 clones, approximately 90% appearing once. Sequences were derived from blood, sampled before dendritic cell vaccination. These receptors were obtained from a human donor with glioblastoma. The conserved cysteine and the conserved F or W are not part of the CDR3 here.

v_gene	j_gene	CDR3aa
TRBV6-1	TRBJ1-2	ASSEALEGFNGYT
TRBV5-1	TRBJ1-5	ASSLRGNQPQH
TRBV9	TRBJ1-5	ASSVGDRVGNQPQH
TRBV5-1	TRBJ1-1	ASSLTGQGWTEAF
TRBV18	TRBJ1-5	ASSRDWNSNQPQH
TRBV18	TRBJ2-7	ASSPGGGAYEQY
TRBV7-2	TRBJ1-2	ASSLDSRIQNYGYT
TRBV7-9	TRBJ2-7	ASSSRTSGGEQY
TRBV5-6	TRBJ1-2	ASSPSGTGHFYGYT
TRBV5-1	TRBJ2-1	ASSKGTSGNIRPSYNEQF
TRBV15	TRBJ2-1	ATSRGRGPSNEQF
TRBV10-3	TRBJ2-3	AISQYLTSGSDTQY
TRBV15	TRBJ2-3	ATSRGAGLSTDTQY
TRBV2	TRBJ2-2	ASSENDRGPGELF
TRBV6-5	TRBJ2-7	ASSVGQAGEQY
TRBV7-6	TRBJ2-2	ASSLEQGGTGELF
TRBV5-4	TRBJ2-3	ASSPRGIAGGRTDTQY
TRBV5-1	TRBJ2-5	ASSSGTGRETQY
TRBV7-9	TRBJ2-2	ASSFRASATGELF
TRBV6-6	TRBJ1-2	ASRDEDRDSYGYT
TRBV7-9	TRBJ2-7	ASSLVGGANYEQY
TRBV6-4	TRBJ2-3	ASSAEGDREFTDTQY
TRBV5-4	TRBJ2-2	ASSSDRATSMAGELF
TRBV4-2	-	ASSQDRVSLHLTYEQY
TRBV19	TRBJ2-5	ASSRGLAGETQY
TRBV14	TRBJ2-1	ASSQERRAHYNEQF
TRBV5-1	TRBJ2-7	ASRLVALSRGAYEQY
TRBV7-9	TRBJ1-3	AISARDTNSGNTIY
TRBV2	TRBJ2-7	ASRHQDRGTYEQY
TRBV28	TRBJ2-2	ASSLSGSSTGELF
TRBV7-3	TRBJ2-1	ASSLFAGQAYNEQF
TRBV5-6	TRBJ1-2	ASSFPYSNYGYT
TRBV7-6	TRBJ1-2	ASSQTETYGYT
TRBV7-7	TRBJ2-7	ASSPQTGAYEQY
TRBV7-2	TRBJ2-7	ASSSYSGRSYEQY
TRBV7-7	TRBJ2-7	ASSLPQTATYEQY
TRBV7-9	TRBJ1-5	ASSFIRAGGDNQPQH
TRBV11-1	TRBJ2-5	ASSNRESLSQETQY
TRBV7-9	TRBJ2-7	ASSLALGQGAYEQY
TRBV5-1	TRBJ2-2	ASSLAGEREGTGELF
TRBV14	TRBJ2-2	ASSQVTATTGELF
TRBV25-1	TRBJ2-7	ASSDTSGAPYEQY
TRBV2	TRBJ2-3	ASSEQGALDTQY
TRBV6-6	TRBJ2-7	ASSYGGSYEQY
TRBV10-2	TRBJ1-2	ASSADRVGVNT
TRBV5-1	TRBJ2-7	ASSLVPGGYEQY
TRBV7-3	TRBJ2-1	ASSPLPGERDNEQF
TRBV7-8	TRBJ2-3	ASGSWAGGTDTQY
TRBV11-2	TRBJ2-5	ASSLEPPMLRETQY
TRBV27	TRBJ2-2	ASRPTGTLVTSGRAPDTGELF
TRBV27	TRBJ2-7	ASSSGYEQY
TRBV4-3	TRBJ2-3	ASSQVNLVVTDTQY
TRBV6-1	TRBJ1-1	ASSGGPNTEAF